This T cell receptor beta chain was profiled in a study of CD8+ T cells in alopecia areata (dated by TCRdb to between 2018 and 2020). Regarding the research as a whole: Treated patients were enrolled in an open-label pilot trial of oral tofacitinib at 5 to 10 mg twice daily for moderate-to-severe alopecia areata. In both human patients and the C3H/HeJ mouse model, the study applied high-throughput TCRbeta sequencing to look at T cell clonal expansion in alopecia areata. On the human side, TCRbeta sequencing was run on scalp tissue and on sorted CD4+ and CD8+ peripheral blood T cells from healthy controls and from alopecia areata patients with either patchy or totalis/universalis disease. Patients stayed on tofacitinib for 6 to 18 months and then had 6 months of follow-up off drug so that delayed response and recurrence could be assessed. Clonality in the scalp was compared among normal scalp (n=4), patchy alopecia areata scalp (n=8), and alopecia totalis/universalis scalp (n=8). immunoSEQ multiplex PCR using 35 Vbeta forward primers and 13 Jbeta reverse primers was used to amplify TCRbeta CDR3 regions. Biopsies were taken from tofacitinib-treated patients at baseline and again at 4 and 24 weeks into treatment, and several of those patients also had a later scalp biopsy. The RNA source kit depended on sample type: the PAXgene miRNA kit for fixed scalp, the miRNeasy kit for PBMCs, and the RNeasy kit for mouse skin.

Sample time point, as interpreted from the label and publication: baseline before oral tofacitinib. Lesional scalp punch biopsies and peripheral blood were obtained from alopecia areata patients. PBMCs were isolated by density centrifugation and stained for CD3, CD4 and CD8, after which CD4+ and CD8+ T cells were sorted on a FACSAria. Library construction relied on the immunoSEQ multiplex PCR assay. For TCR sequencing, RNA was extracted from every sample and reverse transcribed into cDNA to serve as template. First-strand cDNA was synthesized using SuperScript III with a 2:1 mix of oligo-dT and random hexamers. A synthetic immune receptor repertoire was used to assess amplification bias, and residual bias was removed computationally. In the authors' own workflow: Raw reads were preprocessed to remove errors, and CDR3 was defined by IMGT conventions from the conserved cysteine to phenylalanine. To get clonality, Shannon entropy was normalized by log2 of the number of productive unique TCRs and the result was subtracted from 1. Whether each scalp clone was CD4 or CD8 was inferred by checking scalp TCRbeta sequences against the CD4 and CD8 repertoires from sorted blood. Entries here come from immuneACCESS through TCRdb and include only in-frame sequences with V and J called. Some clones fail to appear in such tables; in the studies checked, an unresolved V gene covers under half of the shortfall, and the cause of the remainder is unknown. Clone size and V and J calls were adopted from that table, with D and trimming inferred from the DNA. This sample has 150,000 to 200,000 clones in its table, and about 66% of those were observed once. The top ten clones comprise roughly 11% of the sample.

Per the germline V gene (reference sequence), MNHNY is the CDR1 and SVGAGI is the CDR2. From the cysteine through the phenylalanine, the CDR3 covers 12 amino acids. Solely the CDR3 DNA is kept, with 36 bases framed from the first base. V is reduced by 6 bases and J by 5 bases, leaving a spacing of 11 bases between them. Summary of the overall study and its limitations: Lesional scalp, especially in alopecia totalis/universalis, showed higher clonality and more expanded CD8+ clones than normal scalp, suggesting antigenic drive. Unlike mouse skin, where gammadelta T cells dominate, normal human skin contains resident alphabeta T cells that get sequenced too, which complicates analysis of the scalp TCR repertoire. Shared TCR sequences between patients were less evident than in mice, which may be partly attributable to HLA diversity in the patient population.

For this clone: Its antigen remains undetermined. The input lacks base qualities; no much larger clone sits a single base away.

This receptor was obtained from a human donor with alopecia areata. The chain is encoded by TRBV6-6 joined to TRBJ2-7, with the identity of the D gene unclear. Sample: CD8+ T cells sorted from blood, taken at week 0. The bases are TGTGCCAGCAGCCCCCGAATCGACGAGCAGTACTTC. The encoded protein is CASSPRIDEQYF.